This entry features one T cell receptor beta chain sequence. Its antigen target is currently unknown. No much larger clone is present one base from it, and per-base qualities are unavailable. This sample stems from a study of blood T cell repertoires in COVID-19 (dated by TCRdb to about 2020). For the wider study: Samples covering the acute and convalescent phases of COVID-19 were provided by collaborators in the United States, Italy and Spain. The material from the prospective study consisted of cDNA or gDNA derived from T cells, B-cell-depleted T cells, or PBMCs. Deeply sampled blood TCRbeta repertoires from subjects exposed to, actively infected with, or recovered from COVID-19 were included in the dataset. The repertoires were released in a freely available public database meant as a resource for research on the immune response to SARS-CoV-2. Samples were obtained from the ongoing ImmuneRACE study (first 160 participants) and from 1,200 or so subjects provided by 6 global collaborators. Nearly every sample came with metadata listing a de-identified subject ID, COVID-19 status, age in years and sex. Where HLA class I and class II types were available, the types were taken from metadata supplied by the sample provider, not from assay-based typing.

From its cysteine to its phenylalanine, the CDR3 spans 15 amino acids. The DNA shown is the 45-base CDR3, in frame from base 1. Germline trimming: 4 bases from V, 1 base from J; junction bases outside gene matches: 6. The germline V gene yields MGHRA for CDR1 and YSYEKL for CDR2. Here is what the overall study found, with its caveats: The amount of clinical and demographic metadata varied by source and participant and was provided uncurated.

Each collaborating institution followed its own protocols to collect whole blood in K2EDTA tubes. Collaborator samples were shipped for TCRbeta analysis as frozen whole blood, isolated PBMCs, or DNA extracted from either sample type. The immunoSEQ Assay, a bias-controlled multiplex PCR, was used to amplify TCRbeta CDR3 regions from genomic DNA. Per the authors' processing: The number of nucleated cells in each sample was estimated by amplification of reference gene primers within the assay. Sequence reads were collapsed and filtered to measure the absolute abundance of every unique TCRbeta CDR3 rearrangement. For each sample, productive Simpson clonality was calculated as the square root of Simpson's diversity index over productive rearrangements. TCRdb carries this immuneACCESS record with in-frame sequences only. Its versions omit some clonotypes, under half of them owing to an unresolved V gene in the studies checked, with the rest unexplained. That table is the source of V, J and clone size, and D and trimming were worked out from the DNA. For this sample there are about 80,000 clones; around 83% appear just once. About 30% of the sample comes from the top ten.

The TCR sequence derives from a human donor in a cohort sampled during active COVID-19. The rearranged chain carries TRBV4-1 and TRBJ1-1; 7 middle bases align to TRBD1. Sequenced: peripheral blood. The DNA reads TGCGCCAGCAGCCTCCGGACAGGATCGAACACTGAAGCTTTCTTT. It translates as CASSLRTGSNTEAFF.